This T cell receptor (beta chain) appears in the sequencing data of a study of T and B cells in COVID-19 patients. Overall study context: Median age was about 34 years in the recovered cohort and around 63 years in the active-infection cohort. Critical illness requiring mechanical ventilation or extracorporeal membrane oxygenation affected about 55% of the roughly 20 active-infection patients. Study outcomes and limitations: Patients with COVID-19 reportedly showed strongly skewed T cell receptor beta variable and joining gene usage. The recovered cohort had more than 2,000 exclusive TCR clusters, including 30 or so low generation probability clusters.

Blood genomic DNA input for TRB amplification was about 240-500 ng. BIOMED2 TRB-A/B primer pools were used in multiplex TRB PCR. TCRdb called the multiplex PCR reads again in MiXCR, with one record for every CDR3 protein. The sample has roughly 4,700 distinct CDR3 sequences, 30% to 40% seen once. Relative to its sample, this clonotype is medium-sized. Antigen unknown. The receptor's source is a human donor who had recovered from COVID-19. Sequencing used blood.

CDR3 sequence reads: CASSPTSADEQFF. DNA for the CDR3: TGTGCCAGTAGTCCGACTAGTGCGGATGAGCAGTTCTTC. The chain uses TRBV19 and TRBJ2-1; tentatively, D is TRBD2 (6 bases). CDR3 length equals 13 residues. V dropped 5 bases and J dropped 8 bases, with 13 bases sitting between them. The V gene's germline CDR1 is LNHDA and CDR2 SQIVND (reference sequence).